This TCR beta chain was recovered during a study of blood T cell repertoires in COVID-19 (dated by TCRdb to about 2020). With respect to the entire study: The collaborator samples originated in the United States, Italy and Spain and spanned the acute and convalescent phases of COVID-19. The material from the prospective study consisted of cDNA or gDNA derived from T cells, B-cell-depleted T cells, or PBMCs. The dataset comprised deeply sampled blood TCRbeta repertoires from subjects exposed to, actively infected with, or recovered from COVID-19. The repertoires were made available in a free public database intended to serve as a resource for research on the immune response to SARS-CoV-2. Samples came from the ongoing ImmuneRACE study (first 160 participants) plus 1,254 subjects from 6 global collaborators. The sample metadata nearly always contained a de-identified subject ID, COVID-19 status, age in years and sex. Where available, HLA class I and class II types were obtained from metadata supplied by the sample provider rather than from assay-based typing.

Comment on this clone: There is no known antigen for this receptor. Base quality data are lacking; no much larger clone is found one base away.

Per the germline V gene, MNHEY is the CDR1 and SVGAGI is the CDR2. V loses 7 bases of germline sequence and J loses 0 bases, and the interval between the two ends is 7 bases. Including cysteine and phenylalanine, the CDR3 has 13 amino acids. Only the CDR3 DNA stays, 39 bases, in frame from base 1. What the study reported, not specific to this receptor: Clinical and demographic metadata were provided uncurated, with the amount varying by source and participant.

Participants in the prospective study were aged roughly 18 to 90 years, lived in 24 United States geographic areas, and enrolled through a virtual design. In the prospective study, participants were assigned to cohorts based on the clinical history participants reported in a screening survey and a study questionnaire. Recovered participants in ImmuneRACE Cohort 3 were defined by two consecutive negative NP/OP PCR tests, clearance by a healthcare professional, or resolution of symptoms. Mobile phlebotomists in the prospective study collected whole blood, serum and a nasopharyngeal or oropharyngeal swab from every participant. Additional blood draws and questionnaires over a 2-month period could optionally be provided by prospective study participants. Before DNA extraction, blood samples from the prospective study were shipped at room temperature or frozen. The immunoSEQ Assay, a bias-controlled multiplex PCR, was used to amplify TCRbeta CDR3 regions from genomic DNA. As for the authors' bioinformatics: Nucleated cell counts per sample were estimated from amplification of reference gene primers within the assay. To quantify the absolute abundance of each unique TCRbeta CDR3 rearrangement, sequence reads were collapsed and filtered. For each sample, productive Simpson clonality was calculated by taking the square root of Simpson's diversity index across productive rearrangements. Held by TCRdb, this immuneACCESS table contains in-frame sequences only and omits some clones. Under half of the omission traces to an unresolved V gene where checked; the cause of the rest is unknown. V, J and clone size derive from that table, while D and trimming were established from the DNA sequence. The table for this sample lists around 150,000 clones; roughly 90% of them were counted only once. 6.5% to 8.5% of the sample comes from the top ten.

The sequence was collected from a woman between 45 and 60 years old who had recovered from COVID-19. The chain joins TRBV6-5 to TRBJ1-3; the D gene lacks a confident call. The material sequenced was PBMCs or T cells enriched from blood (not recorded which). The bases are TGTGCCAGCACCCGGGGCTCTGGAAACACCATATATTTT. This translates into CASTRGSGNTIYF.